The 20 T cell receptor beta chains in this list originate from one sample, sequenced in a study of T cells in Graves' hyperthyroidism and ophthalmopathy. From RNA transcripts, TCR beta CDR3 regions were amplified. With the HTBI primer set, the TCR CDR3 went through a first round of RT-PCR. TCRdb ran MiXCR on the multiplex PCR reads and lists one entry per CDR3 protein. Of more than 150,000 distinct CDR3 sequences detected, 15% to 20% appear once; the ten largest clones hold about 29%. Sequenced sample: blood. These receptors originate from a woman in her 50s with Graves' hyperthyroidism.

V and J are TRBV29-1 and TRBJ1-5, with D possibly TRBD1 on 5 matching bases. V gave up 7 bases and J gave up 2 bases, with 12 bases separating them. The CDR3 covers 13 residues. Germline-derived CDR1 and CDR2 are SQVTM and ANQGSEA. The CDR3 here is CSALGQGNQPQHF. CDR3 bases: TGCAGCGCCTTAGGACAAGGCAATCAGCCCCAGCATTTT.

In this sample, this clonotype turned up many times. This chain connects TRBV11-2 to TRBJ2-5; 12 nucleotides agree with TRBD1. Germline trimming cut 3 bases from V and 5 bases from J; bases unmatched to any gene: 10. CDR3 size: 17 residues. The germline CDR1 and CDR2 sequences are SGHAT and FQNNGV. The CDR3 sequence: CASSFWGGQGARETQYF. CDR3 sequence (DNA): TGTGCCAGCAGCTTTTGGGGGGGACAGGGGGCGAGGGAGACCCAGTACTTC.

Many counts were recorded for this clonotype. The genes are TRBV3-1 and TRBJ2-7; tentatively, D is TRBD1 (5 bases). The CDR3 consists of 13 residues. Germline-derived CDR1 and CDR2 are LGHDT and YNNKEL (reference sequence). Trimming left V 3 bases short and J 3 bases short, with 9 bases between. The CDR3 region has the DNA TGTGCCAGCAGCCATGGTACAGGCTACGAGCAGTACTTC. Its protein product is CASSHGTGYEQYF.

This clonotype was detected many times. This chain uses TRBV11-2 with TRBJ2-5, with TRBD2 matching over 8 bases. The V gene end was trimmed by 4 bases and the J gene end by 4 bases; junction bases not matched to a gene: 8. The CDR3 spans 15 residues. CDR1 and CDR2 (germline): SGHAT, FQNNGV. Here the CDR3 DNA reads TGTGCCAGCAGCTCCCTATCGGGGGGGCGAGAGACCCAGTACTTC. It specifies CASSSLSGGRETQYF.

Comment on this clonotype: Possible read error: a much larger clone is one base away. V and J are TRBV6-6 and TRBJ2-2; D may be TRBD1 (7 bases). The CDR3 loop spans 15 amino acids. The germline gives CDR1 MNHNY, CDR2 SVGAGI (reference sequence). This chain's CDR3 is CASSYDRANTGGLFF. As DNA, the CDR3 is TGTGCCAGCAGTTACGACAGGGCTAACACCGGGGGGCTGTTTTTT.

This clonotype was seen repeatedly, ten times or more. The chain has TRBV18 and TRBJ1-1; D unclear. V lost 1 base and J 1 base, leaving 10 bases between the germline ends. Germline V gives CDR1 KGHSH, CDR2 LQKENI. The CDR3 length is 15 residues. CDR3 DNA: TGTGCCAGCTCACCACAGTCCCAAAAGAACACTGAAGCTTTCTTT. It is translated as CASSPQSQKNTEAFF.

This clonotype was seen ten or more times. The CDR3 reads CASSAKGQGVDTQYF. The DNA of the CDR3 is TGTGCCAGCAGCGCGAAGGGACAGGGGGTAGATACGCAGTATTTT. V and J are TRBV7-9 and TRBJ2-3, with 11 bases matching TRBD1. The V gene's germline CDR1 is SEHNR and CDR2 FQNEAQ (reference sequence). This CDR3 contains 15 residues. After removal of 5 bases from V and 5 bases from J, the junction contained 6 bases not matched to a gene.

This clonotype has ten or more counts. V usage is TRBV28 and J usage is TRBJ2-7; D call uncertain. Germline values: CDR1 MDHEN, CDR2 SYDVKM. The CDR3 covers 14 residues. The V gene lost 5 bases and the J gene lost 6 bases, with 17 bases spanning the gap. The CDR3 DNA is TGTGCCAGCAGTACCATGGGCAGCATACGCGAGCAGTACTTC. Residues: CASSTMGSIREQYF.

This rearrangement joins TRBV28 to TRBJ1-2; weak D call: TRBD1 (6 bases). Trimming took off 4 bases at V and 8 bases at J, with 17 bases between the two ends. Per germline, CDR1 MDHEN and CDR2 SYDVKM. The CDR3 runs to 14 residues. The CDR3 region is CASSYPTGGRGYTF. The CDR3 DNA is TGTGCCAGCAGTTACCCAACCGGGGGCAGGGGCTACACCTTC.

Many counts were recorded for this clonotype. V usage is TRBV25-1 and J usage is TRBJ2-1, with D possibly TRBD1 on 6 matching bases. CDR1 MGHDK and CDR2 SYGVNS come from the germline V gene. Trimming shortened V by 11 bases and J by 10 bases, and 18 bases separated the two germline ends. CDR3 length equals 12 residues. Here the CDR3 DNA reads TGTGCCGCTAAGGGGGACACTGCAGAGCAGTTCTTC. This gives the protein CAAKGDTAEQFF.

This clonotype was detected many times. This sequence joins TRBV7-9 and TRBJ1-4; no clear D gene. The CDR3 length is 14 residues. V was pared by 1 base and J by 7 bases, with 10 bases between. Germline V gene data show CDR1 as SEHNR and CDR2 as FQNEAQ (reference sequence). The CDR3, as DNA: TGTGCCAGCAGCTTAGTCATGGTTGGTGAAAAACTGTTTTTT. Protein product: CASSLVMVGEKLFF.

There are many counts of this clonotype. The rearrangement links TRBV27 to TRBJ1-2; 8 bases are a match to TRBD1. Losses at the gene ends were 4 bases for V and 4 bases for J; bases not matched to a gene: 8. The germline V gene encodes CDR1 MNHEY and CDR2 SMNVEV (reference sequence). The CDR3 is 15 amino acids. The CDR3 DNA follows: TGTGCCAGCAGTTCTATTACAGGGGGGGGCTATGGCTACACCTTC. Translation gives CASSSITGGGYGYTF.

V usage is TRBV10-2 and J usage is TRBJ1-3; D remains ambiguous. Germline CDR1 WSHSY, CDR2 SAAADI. The V end was cut by 5 bases, the J end by 3 bases, with 17 bases between. The CDR3 has 16 amino acids. The CDR3: CASSYQGRAGGNTIYF. DNA for the CDR3: TGCGCCAGCAGTTATCAAGGCCGGGCGGGTGGAAACACCATATATTTT.

This clonotype was detected many times. The chain couples TRBV7-3 to TRBJ2-1; 12 bases are shared with TRBD2. J gave up 6 bases and V 1 base, and 4 bases lay outside the gene matches. Germline V gene lookup returns CDR1 SGHTA and CDR2 FQGTGA. The CDR3 is 16 amino acids. The CDR3 loop reads CASSLRTSGGRNEQFF. CDR3 nucleotide sequence: TGTGCCAGCAGCTTAAGAACTAGCGGGGGGCGCAATGAGCAGTTCTTC.

Remarks on this clonotype: A much larger clone sits a single nucleotide away, making a read error possible. The CDR3 region has the DNA TGCAGCGTTCCTCTCCCCTCCGGGGAGCTGTTTTTT. It is translated as CSVPLPSGELFF. The genes are TRBV29-1 and TRBJ2-2; the D is unclear. V lost 5 bases and J 6 bases, leaving 10 bases between the germline ends. Germline CDR1 and CDR2: SQVTM and ANQGSEA. This CDR3 comprises 12 residues.

This clonotype was counted at least ten times. This chain uses TRBV11-2 with TRBJ1-3, with D unclear. The CDR3 covers 11 residues. Trimming removed 4 bases from V and 15 bases from J, with 13 bases in between. Germline loops: CDR1 SGHAT, CDR2 FQNNGV. CDR3 residues: CASSSVGREYF. The CDR3 DNA follows: TGTGCCAGCAGCTCCGTGGGAAGAGAATATTTT.

This clonotype was seen a few times. V usage is TRBV4-2 and J usage is TRBJ2-7, with D possibly matching TRBD2 (6 bases). V was clipped by 0 bases and J by 7 bases, with 16 bases between them. Germline CDR1 is LGHNA and CDR2 is YNFKEQ. The CDR3 has 15 residues. In nucleotides, the CDR3 is TGTGCCAGCAGCCAAGAAGAGGGGACTGTGGGGGAGCAGTACTTC. Its protein product is CASSQEEGTVGEQYF.

This clonotype was recorded at least ten times. The chain combines TRBV27 with TRBJ1-2, with TRBD1 as a possible D gene (6 bases). Germline values: CDR1 MNHEY, CDR2 SMNVEV (reference sequence). This CDR3 region has 16 residues. Trimming took off 5 bases at V and 8 bases at J, with 24 bases between the two ends. CDR3 loop: CASSPRTEPTATGYTF. CDR3 DNA sequence: TGTGCCAGCAGTCCCCGGACAGAGCCTACCGCGACCGGCTACACCTTC.

This clonotype came up many times. CDR3 region: CASTLGDGNQPQHF. CDR3 in DNA: TGTGCCAGCACCCTTGGGGACGGCAATCAGCCCCAGCATTTT. The chain links TRBV6-1 to TRBJ1-5; D is possibly TRBD1 (5 bases). Germline V gene sequence: CDR1 MNHNS, CDR2 SASEGT. This CDR3 region has 14 residues. With 7 bases removed from V and 2 bases from J, the gap between germline ends came to 12 bases.

The CDR3 spells CSAPTDRGLGEQYF. CDR3 in DNA: TGCAGTGCTCCCACAGACAGGGGGTTGGGCGAGCAGTACTTC. The chain is built from TRBV20-1 and TRBJ2-7, with TRBD1 matching 9 bases. J was trimmed by 6 bases and V by 5 bases; bases with no gene match: 11. Germline V gives CDR1 DFQATT, CDR2 SNEGSKA (reference sequence). The CDR3 is 14 residues long.